This TCR beta chain was profiled in a study of blood T cell repertoires in COVID-19 (dated by TCRdb to the early 2020s). Regarding the complete study: Samples from collaborators originated in the United States, Italy and Spain and spanned both the acute and convalescent phases of COVID-19. The prospective study material was composed of cDNA or gDNA derived from T cells, B-cell-depleted T cells, or PBMCs. Subjects who had been exposed to COVID-19, were actively infected with it, or had recovered from it provided the deeply sampled blood TCRbeta repertoires that made up the dataset. The repertoires were released in a freely available public database intended as a resource for research on the immune response to SARS-CoV-2. Samples came from the ongoing ImmuneRACE study (first 160 participants) plus 1,254 subjects from 6 global collaborators. A de-identified subject ID, COVID-19 status, age in years and sex were almost always included in the sample metadata. HLA class I and class II types, where available, came from metadata supplied by the sample provider rather than from assay-based typing.

Note on this clone: The antigen this receptor binds is unknown. Per-base qualities were not stored, and no clone one base away is much larger.

From its cysteine to its phenylalanine, the CDR3 spans 15 amino acids. Here the CDR3 DNA is all that survives: 45 bases in frame from base 1. V is shortened by 2 bases, J by 3 bases, and the region joining them spans 14 bases. Sequences SEHNR (CDR1) and FQNEAQ (CDR2) are obtained from the germline V gene (reference sequence). TCRbeta CDR3 regions were amplified from genomic DNA using the immunoSEQ Assay, a bias-controlled multiplex PCR. As for the authors' bioinformatics: Within the assay, amplification of reference gene primers was used to estimate how many nucleated cells each sample contained. Sequence reads were collapsed and filtered to measure the absolute abundance of every unique TCRbeta CDR3 rearrangement. Productive Simpson clonality was computed per sample as the square root of Simpson's diversity index over productive rearrangements. TCRdb carries this immuneACCESS record with in-frame sequences only. Its versions omit some clonotypes, under half of them owing to an unresolved V gene in the studies checked, with the rest unexplained. For V, J and clone size, that table is used; D and trimming come from the DNA. Across this sample there are 210,000 or so clones, with around 85% seen only once. The ten largest clones add up to about 14% of the sample.

Results the study describes overall, beyond this receptor: The amount of clinical and demographic metadata varied by source and participant and was provided uncurated.

Samples from volunteer blood donors who had recovered from COVID-19 were contributed by a second Seattle source. Collaborating institutions collected whole blood in K2EDTA tubes following their own protocols. For TCRbeta analysis, collaborator samples were shipped as frozen whole blood, as isolated PBMCs, or as DNA extracted from either sample type. The sequence came from a man aged 50-60 years who had recovered from COVID-19. The sequencing input was peripheral blood. The chain uses TRBV7-9 and TRBJ2-7; TRBD1 might be the D gene, on 6 matching bases. The bases are TGTGCCAGCAGCTTAATGGGACACCGACTCTACGAGCAGTACTTC. Translated, it reads CASSLMGHRLYEQYF.